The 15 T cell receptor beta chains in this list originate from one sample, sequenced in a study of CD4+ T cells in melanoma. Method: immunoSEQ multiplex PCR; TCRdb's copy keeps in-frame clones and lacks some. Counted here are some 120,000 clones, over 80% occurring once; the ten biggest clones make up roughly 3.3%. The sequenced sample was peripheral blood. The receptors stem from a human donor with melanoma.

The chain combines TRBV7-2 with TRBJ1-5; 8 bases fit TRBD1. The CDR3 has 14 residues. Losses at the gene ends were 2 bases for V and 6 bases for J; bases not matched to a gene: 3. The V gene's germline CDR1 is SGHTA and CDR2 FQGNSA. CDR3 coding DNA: TGTGCCAGCAGCTTAACAGGGGGAGGTCAGCCCCAGCATTTT. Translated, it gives CASSLTGGGQPQHF.

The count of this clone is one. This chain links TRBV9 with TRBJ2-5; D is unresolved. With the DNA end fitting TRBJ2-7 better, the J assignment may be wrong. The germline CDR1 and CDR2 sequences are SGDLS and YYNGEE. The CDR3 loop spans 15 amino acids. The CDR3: CASSVDPAPTYEQYF. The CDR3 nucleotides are TGTGCCAGCAGCGTAGACCCAGCACCAACCTACGAGCAGTACTTC.

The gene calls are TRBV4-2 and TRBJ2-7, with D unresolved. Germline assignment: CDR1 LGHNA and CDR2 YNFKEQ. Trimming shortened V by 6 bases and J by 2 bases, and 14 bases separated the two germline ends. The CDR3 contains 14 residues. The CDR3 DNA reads TGTGCCAGCAGTTTATCGGGCGCCACCTACGAGCAGTACTTC. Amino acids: CASSLSGATYEQYF.

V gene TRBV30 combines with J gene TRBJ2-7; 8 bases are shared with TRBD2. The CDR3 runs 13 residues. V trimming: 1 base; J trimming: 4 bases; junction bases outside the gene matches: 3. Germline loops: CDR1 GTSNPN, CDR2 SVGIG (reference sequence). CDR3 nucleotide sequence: TGTGCCTGGAGTGCGGGGGGGCTTTACGAGCAGTACTTC. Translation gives CAWSAGGLYEQYF.

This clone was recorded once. The CDR3 coding sequence is TGTGCCAGCAGCTTGGTGGGGACAGGGTGGGGGTATGGCTACACCTTC. It encodes CASSLVGTGWGYGYTF. The chain is built from TRBV5-8 and TRBJ1-2; 9 nucleotides line up with TRBD1. The V and J ends lost 0 bases and 5 bases, in that order; junction bases with no gene match: 8. The CDR3 is 16 residues long. Germline-derived CDR1 and CDR2 are SGHTS and YDEGEE.

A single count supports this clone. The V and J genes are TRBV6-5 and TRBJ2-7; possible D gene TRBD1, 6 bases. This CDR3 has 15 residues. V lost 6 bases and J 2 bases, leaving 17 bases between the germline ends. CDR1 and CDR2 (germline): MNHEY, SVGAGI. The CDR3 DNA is TGTGCCAGCAGGAAACCGACCGGGACAACCTACGAGCAGTACTTC. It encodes CASRKPTGTTYEQYF.

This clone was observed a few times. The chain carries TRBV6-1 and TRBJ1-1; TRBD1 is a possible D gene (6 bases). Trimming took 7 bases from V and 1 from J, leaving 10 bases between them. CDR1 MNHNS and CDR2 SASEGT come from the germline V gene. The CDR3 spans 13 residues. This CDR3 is CASKLQGNTEAFF. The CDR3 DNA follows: TGTGCCAGCAAACTACAGGGGAACACTGAAGCTTTCTTT.

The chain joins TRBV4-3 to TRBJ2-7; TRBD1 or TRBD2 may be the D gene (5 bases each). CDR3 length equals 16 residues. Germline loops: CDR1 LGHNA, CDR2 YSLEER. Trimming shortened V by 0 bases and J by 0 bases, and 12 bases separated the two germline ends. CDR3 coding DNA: TGCGCCAGCAGCCAAGATGTCGGGGCGAGCTCCTACGAGCAGTACTTC. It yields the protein CASSQDVGASSYEQYF.

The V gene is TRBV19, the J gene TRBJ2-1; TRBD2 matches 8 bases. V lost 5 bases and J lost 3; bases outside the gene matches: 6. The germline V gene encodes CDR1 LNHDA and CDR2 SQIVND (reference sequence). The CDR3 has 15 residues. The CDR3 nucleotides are TGTGCCAGTAGTGGGACTAGGGGATACTACAATGAGCAGTTCTTC. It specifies CASSGTRGYYNEQFF.

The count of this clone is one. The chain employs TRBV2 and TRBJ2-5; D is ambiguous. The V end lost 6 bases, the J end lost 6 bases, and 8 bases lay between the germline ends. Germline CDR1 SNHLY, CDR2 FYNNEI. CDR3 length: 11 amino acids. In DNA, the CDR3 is TGTGCCAGCAGCTACGTAAAGACCCAGTACTTC. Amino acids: CASSYVKTQYF.

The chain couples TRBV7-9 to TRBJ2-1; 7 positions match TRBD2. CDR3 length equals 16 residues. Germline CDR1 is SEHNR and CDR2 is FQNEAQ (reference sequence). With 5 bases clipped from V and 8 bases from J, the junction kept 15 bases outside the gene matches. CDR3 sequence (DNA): TGTGCCAGCAGCCTCCGGGCGGGGGTCCTTAAAGATGAGCAGTTCTTC. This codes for CASSLRAGVLKDEQFF.

CDR3 loop: CASSQDLGESYEQYF. CDR3 DNA sequence: TGTGCCAGCAGCCAAGATCTAGGCGAATCCTACGAGCAGTACTTC. The V call is TRBV4-2, the J call TRBJ2-7; D unresolved. CDR3 length: 15 amino acids. The germline V gene encodes CDR1 LGHNA and CDR2 YNFKEQ. The ends were cut back, 0 bases at V and 1 base at J, with 10 bases in the middle.

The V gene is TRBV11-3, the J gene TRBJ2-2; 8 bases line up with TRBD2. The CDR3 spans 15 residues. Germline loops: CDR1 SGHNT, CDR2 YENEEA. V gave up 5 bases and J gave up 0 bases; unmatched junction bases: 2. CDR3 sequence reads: CASSPGGANTGELFF. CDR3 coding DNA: TGTGCCAGCAGCCCGGGAGGGGCGAACACCGGGGAGCTGTTTTTT.

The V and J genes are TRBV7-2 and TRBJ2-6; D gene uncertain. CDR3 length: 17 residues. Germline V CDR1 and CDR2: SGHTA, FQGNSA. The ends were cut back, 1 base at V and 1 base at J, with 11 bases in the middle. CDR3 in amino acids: CASSLGGIQSGANVLTF. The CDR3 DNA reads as TGTGCCAGCAGCTTAGGGGGAATCCAATCTGGGGCCAACGTCCTGACTTTC.

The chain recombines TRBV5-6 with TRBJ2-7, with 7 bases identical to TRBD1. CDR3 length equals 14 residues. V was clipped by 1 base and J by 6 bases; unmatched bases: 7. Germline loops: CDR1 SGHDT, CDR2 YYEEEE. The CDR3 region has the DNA TGTGCCAGCAGCTTGAAGGGGGCCTTGGGCGAGCAGTACTTC. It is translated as CASSLKGALGEQYF.